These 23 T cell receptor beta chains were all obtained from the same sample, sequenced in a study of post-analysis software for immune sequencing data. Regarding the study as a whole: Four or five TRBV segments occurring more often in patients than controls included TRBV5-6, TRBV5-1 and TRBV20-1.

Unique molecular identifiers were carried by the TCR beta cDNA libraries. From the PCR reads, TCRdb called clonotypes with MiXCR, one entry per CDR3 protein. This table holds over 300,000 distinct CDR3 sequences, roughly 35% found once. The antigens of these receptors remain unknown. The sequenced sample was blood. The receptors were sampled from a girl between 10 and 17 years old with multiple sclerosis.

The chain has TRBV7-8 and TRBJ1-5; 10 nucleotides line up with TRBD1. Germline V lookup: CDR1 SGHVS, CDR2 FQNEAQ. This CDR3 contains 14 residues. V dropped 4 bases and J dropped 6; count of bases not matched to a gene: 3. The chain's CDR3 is CASSSRDRGQPQHF. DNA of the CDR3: TGTGCCAGCAGCTCCCGGGACAGGGGTCAGCCCCAGCATTTT.

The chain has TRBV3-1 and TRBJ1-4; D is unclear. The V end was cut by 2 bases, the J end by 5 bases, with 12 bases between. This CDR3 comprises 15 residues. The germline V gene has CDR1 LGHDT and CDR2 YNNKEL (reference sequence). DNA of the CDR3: TGTGCCAGCAGCCAATGGGCACCTAAGAATGAAAAACTGTTTTTT. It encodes CASSQWAPKNEKLFF. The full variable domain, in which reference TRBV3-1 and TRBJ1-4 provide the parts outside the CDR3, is DTAVSQTPKYLVTQMGNDKSIKCEQNLGHDTMYWYKQDSKKFLKIMFSYNNKELIINETVPNRFSPKSPDKAHLNLHINSLELGDSAVYFCASSQWAPKNEKLFFGSGTQLSVL.

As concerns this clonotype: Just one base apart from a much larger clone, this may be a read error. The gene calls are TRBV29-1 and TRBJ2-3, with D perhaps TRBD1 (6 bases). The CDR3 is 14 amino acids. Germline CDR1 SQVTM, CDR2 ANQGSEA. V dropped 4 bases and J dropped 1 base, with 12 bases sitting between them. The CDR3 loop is CSVGGWTGTDTQYF. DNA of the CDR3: TGCAGCGTTGGAGGCTGGACAGGCACAGATACGCAGTATTTT.

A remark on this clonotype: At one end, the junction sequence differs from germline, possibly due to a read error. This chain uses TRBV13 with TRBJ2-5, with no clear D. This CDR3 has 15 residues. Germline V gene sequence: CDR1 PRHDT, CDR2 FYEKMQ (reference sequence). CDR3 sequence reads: CAGSTRRSQRETQYF. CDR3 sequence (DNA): TGTGCCGGCAGCACCCGACGGTCCCAGCGAGAGACCCAGTACTTC. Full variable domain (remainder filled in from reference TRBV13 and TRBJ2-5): AAGVIQSPRHLIKEKRETATLKCYPIPRHDTVYWYQQGPGQDPQFLISFYEKMQSDKGSIPDRFSAQQFSDYHSELNMSSLELGDSALYFCAGSTRRSQRETQYFGPGTRLLVL.

This CDR3 reads CASSQSGGGRETQYF. The CDR3 nucleotides are TGTGCCAGCAGCCAAAGCGGGGGGGGACGAGAGACCCAGTACTTC. This sequence joins TRBV5-6 and TRBJ2-5; the match to TRBD2 covers 10 bases. With 4 bases clipped from V and 4 bases from J, the junction kept 7 bases outside the gene matches. This CDR3 comprises 15 residues. Per the germline V gene, CDR1 is SGHDT and CDR2 is YYEEEE.

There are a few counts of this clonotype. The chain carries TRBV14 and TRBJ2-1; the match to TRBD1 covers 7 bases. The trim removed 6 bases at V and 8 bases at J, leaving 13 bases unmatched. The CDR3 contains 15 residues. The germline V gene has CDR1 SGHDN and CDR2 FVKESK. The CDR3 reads CASSRQGPFKDEQFF. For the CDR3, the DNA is TGTGCCAGCAGTCGACAGGGACCCTTTAAAGATGAGCAGTTCTTC.

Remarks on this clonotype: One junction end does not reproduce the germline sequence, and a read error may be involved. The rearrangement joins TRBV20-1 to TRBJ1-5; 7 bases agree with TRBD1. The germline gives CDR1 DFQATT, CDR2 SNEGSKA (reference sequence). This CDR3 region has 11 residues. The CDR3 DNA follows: TGCAGAACAGGGGACAATCAGTCCCAGCATTTT. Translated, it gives CRTGDNQSQHF.

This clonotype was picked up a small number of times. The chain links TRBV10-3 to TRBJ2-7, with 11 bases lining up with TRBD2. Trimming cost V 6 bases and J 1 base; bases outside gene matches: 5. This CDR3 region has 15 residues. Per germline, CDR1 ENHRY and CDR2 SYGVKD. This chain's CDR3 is CAIRPGLAASYEQYF. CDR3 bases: TGTGCCATCAGGCCGGGACTAGCGGCTTCCTACGAGCAGTACTTC.

The CDR3 loop is CSARSTGPGTEAFF. The CDR3 DNA reads as TGCAGTGCTAGATCGACAGGGCCTGGGACTGAAGCTTTCTTT. This rearrangement joins TRBV20-1 to TRBJ1-1; TRBD1 matches at 7 bases. Germline CDR1 and CDR2: DFQATT and SNEGSKA (reference sequence). CDR3 length: 14 amino acids. V was pared by 2 bases and J by 5 bases, with 8 bases of the junction left unmatched.

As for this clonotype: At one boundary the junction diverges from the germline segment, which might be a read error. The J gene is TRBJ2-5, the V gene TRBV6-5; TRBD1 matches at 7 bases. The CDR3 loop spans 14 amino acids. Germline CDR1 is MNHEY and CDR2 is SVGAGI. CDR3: CTSRLTQGRETQYF. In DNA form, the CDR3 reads TGTACCAGCAGACTCACACAGGGGAGAGAGACCCAGTACTTC.

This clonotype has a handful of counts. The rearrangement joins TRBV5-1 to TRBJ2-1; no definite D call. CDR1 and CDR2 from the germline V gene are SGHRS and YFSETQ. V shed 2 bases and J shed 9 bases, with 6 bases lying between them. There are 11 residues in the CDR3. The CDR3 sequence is CASSLDVEQFF. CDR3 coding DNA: TGCGCCAGCAGCTTAGACGTTGAGCAGTTCTTC.

The CDR3 here is CASSVIQEDEQFF. The CDR3 DNA follows: TGTGCCAGCAGCGTTATACAGGAGGATGAGCAGTTCTTC. The chain combines TRBV9 with TRBJ2-1; either TRBD1 or TRBD2 may supply D (5 bases each). This CDR3 is 13 amino acids long. The V end lost 2 bases, the J end lost 8 bases, and 11 bases lay between the germline ends. Germline lookup yields CDR1 SGDLS and CDR2 YYNGEE.

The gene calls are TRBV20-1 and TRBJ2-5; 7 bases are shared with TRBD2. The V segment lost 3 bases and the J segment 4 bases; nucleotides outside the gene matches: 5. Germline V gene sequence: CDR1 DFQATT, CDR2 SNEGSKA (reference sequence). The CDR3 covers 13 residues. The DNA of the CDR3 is TGCAGTGCTAGGGGGACTACCCTAGAGACCCAGTACTTC. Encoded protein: CSARGTTLETQYF.

CDR3 sequence (DNA): TGTGCCACCGGCACGCGACTAGCGGGGGCCCACAATGAGCAGTTCTTC. Protein sequence: CATGTRLAGAHNEQFF. The V gene is TRBV7-9, the J gene TRBJ2-1, with 12 bases identical to TRBD2. V dropped 10 bases and J dropped 5; count of bases not matched to a gene: 12. Germline V gene lookup returns CDR1 SEHNR and CDR2 FQNEAQ (reference sequence). The CDR3 loop spans 16 amino acids.

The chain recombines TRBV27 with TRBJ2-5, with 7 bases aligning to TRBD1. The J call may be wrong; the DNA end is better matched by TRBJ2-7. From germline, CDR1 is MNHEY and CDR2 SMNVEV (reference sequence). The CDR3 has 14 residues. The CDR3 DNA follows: TGTGCCAGCAGTTTCCGACAGGGACCCTACGAGCAGTACTTC. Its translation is CASSFRQGPYEQYF.

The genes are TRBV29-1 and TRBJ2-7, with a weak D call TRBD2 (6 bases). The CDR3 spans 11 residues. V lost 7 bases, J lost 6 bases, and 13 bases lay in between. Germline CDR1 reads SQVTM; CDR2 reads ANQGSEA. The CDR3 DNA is TGCAGCGCCTGGGACTTTAGCGAGCAGTACTTC. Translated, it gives CSAWDFSEQYF.

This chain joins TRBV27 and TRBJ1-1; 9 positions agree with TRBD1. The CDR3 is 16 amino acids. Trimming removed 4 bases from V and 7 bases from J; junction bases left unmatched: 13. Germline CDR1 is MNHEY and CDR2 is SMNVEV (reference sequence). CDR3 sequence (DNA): TGTGCCAGCAGTTCGGACAGGGGCCCGGGTTATGTTGAAGCTTTCTTT. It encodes CASSSDRGPGYVEAFF.

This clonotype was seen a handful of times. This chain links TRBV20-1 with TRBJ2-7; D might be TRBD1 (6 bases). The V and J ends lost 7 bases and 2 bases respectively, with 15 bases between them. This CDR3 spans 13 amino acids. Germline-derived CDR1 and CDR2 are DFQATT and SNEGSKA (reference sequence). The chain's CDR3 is CSVPTDRTYEQYF. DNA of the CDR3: TGCAGTGTTCCCACGGACAGAACCTACGAGCAGTACTTC.

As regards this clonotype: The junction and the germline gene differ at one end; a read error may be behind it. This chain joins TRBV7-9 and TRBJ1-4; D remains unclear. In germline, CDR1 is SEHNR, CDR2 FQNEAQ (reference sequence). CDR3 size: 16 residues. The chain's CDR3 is CASSLGYLRVDEKRFF. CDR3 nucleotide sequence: TGTGCCAGCAGCTTAGGGTATCTACGGGTGGATGAAAAACGGTTTTTT.

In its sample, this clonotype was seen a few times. CDR3 region: CASSDRAIGTDTQYF. The CDR3 DNA reads as TGCGCCAGCAGCGACAGAGCAATTGGTACAGATACGCAGTATTTT. This chain links TRBV5-1 with TRBJ2-3, with D perhaps TRBD1 (5 bases). Trimming removed 4 bases at V and 3 bases at J, with 15 bases between. The CDR3 loop spans 15 amino acids. Germline V CDR1 and CDR2: SGHRS, YFSETQ. The full variable domain, its missing parts supplied by reference TRBV5-1 and TRBJ2-3, is KAGVTQTPRYLIKTRGQQVTLSCSPISGHRSVSWYQQTPGQGLQFLFEYFSETQRNKGNFPGRFSGRQFSNSRSEMNVSTLELGDSALYLCASSDRAIGTDTQYFGPGTRLTVL.

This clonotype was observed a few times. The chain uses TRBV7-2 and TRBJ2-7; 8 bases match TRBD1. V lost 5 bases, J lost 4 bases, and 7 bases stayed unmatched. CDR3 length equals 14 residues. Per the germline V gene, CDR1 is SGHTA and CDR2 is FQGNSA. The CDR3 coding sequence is TGTGCCAGCAGCACCGGGACAGGTTTATACGAGCAGTACTTC. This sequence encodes CASSTGTGLYEQYF. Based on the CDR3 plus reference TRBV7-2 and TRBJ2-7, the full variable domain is GAGVSQSPSNKVTEKGKDVELRCDPISGHTALYWYRQSLGQGLEFLIYFQGNSAPDKSGLPSDRFSAERTGGSVSTLTIQRTQQEDSAVYLCASSTGTGLYEQYFGPGTRLTVT.

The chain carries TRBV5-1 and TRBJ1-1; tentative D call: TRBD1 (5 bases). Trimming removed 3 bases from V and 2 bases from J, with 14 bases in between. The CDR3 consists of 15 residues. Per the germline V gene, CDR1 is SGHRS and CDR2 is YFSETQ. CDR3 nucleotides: TGCGCCAGCAGCTCAATCCCGGGGCTAAACACTGAAGCTTTCTTT. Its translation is CASSSIPGLNTEAFF.

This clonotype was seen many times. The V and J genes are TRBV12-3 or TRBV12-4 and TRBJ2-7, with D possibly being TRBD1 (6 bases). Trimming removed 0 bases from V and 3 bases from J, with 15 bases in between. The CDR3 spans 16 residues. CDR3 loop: CASSLARGGRNYEQYF. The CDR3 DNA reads TGTGCCAGCAGTTTAGCCCGAGGGGGTAGGAACTACGAGCAGTACTTC.